The following is a T cell receptor (beta chain) sequence with its context. V lost 0 bases and J lost 8, with 18 bases in between. The CDR3 has 16 amino acids. Germline CDR1 and CDR2: SGHRS and YFSETQ. TCRdb independently ran MiXCR on the RT-PCR reads; one entry per CDR3 protein. The data contain hundreds of thousands of distinct CDR3 sequences, approximately 10% of them seen just once; the ten biggest clones take up 10%. This sample was taken from a study of response to subunit inactivated influenza vaccine. The clonotype comes from a man aged 45-65 years who received an inactivated influenza vaccine. Sequenced here: PBMCs from blood, sampled on the day of vaccination. This chain uses TRBV5-1 with TRBJ2-1; D is unclear. The CDR3 here is CASSLGSGTNGDEQFF. DNA for the CDR3: TGCGCCAGCAGCTTGGGGAGTGGTACAAATGGGGATGAGCAGTTCTTC.